These T cell receptor beta chains were read from a single sample in a study of T cells in localized non-small cell lung cancer. Libraries were prepared by immunoSEQ multiplex PCR; TCRdb keeps only in-frame clonotypes and omits some of them. The sample shows 1,500 to 2,000 clones, roughly 20% of them seen only once. The sample was lung tumor tissue, taken before any cancer treatment. The receptors stem from a male donor older than 55 with stage I lung adenocarcinoma. CDR3s include the opening cysteine and the closing phenylalanine or tryptophan. A D gene is named only where the DNA matches it firmly. Clone sizes are given selectively: once, few, many, or a class where the clone is expanded.

clone size: few; J gene: TRBJ2-3; D gene: -; V gene: TRBV9; CDR3 protein: CASSRGKGHTDTQYF; CDR3 DNA: TGTGCCAGCAGCAGAGGGAAGGGGCATACAGATACGCAGTATTTT
clone size: -; J gene: TRBJ2-3; D gene: TRBD2; V gene: TRBV11-3; CDR3 protein: CASSLWLAGNTDTQYF; CDR3 DNA: TGTGCCAGCAGCTTGTGGCTAGCGGGGAACACAGATACGCAGTATTTT
clone size: -; J gene: TRBJ2-7; D gene: -; V gene: TRBV11-3; CDR3 protein: CASSLSLPSYEQYF; CDR3 DNA: TGTGCCAGCAGCTTATCCCTGCCATCCTACGAGCAGTACTTC
clone size: -; J gene: TRBJ2-7; D gene: -; V gene: TRBV6-8; CDR3 protein: CASSYNPEIRDGYYEQYF; CDR3 DNA: TGTGCCAGCAGTTACAACCCCGAAATCCGGGACGGTTACTACGAGCAGTACTTC
clone size: -; J gene: TRBJ2-2; D gene: -; V gene: TRBV19; CDR3 protein: CASSTTPPGELFF; CDR3 DNA: TGTGCCAGTAGTACAACTCCCCCCGGGGAGCTGTTTTTT
clone size: -; J gene: TRBJ2-3; D gene: TRBD1; V gene: TRBV19; CDR3 protein: CASSVGQGRIATITDTQYF; CDR3 DNA: TGTGCCAGTAGTGTCGGACAGGGGAGGATAGCGACAATCACAGATACGCAGTATTTT
clone size: -; J gene: TRBJ2-3; D gene: -; V gene: TRBV19; CDR3 protein: CASRQAGPYTDTQYF; CDR3 DNA: TGTGCCAGTAGACAGGCAGGGCCATACACAGATACGCAGTATTTT
clone size: few; J gene: TRBJ1-5; D gene: TRBD1; V gene: TRBV30; CDR3 protein: CAWNRGMNQPQHF; CDR3 DNA: TGTGCCTGGAACAGGGGGATGAATCAGCCCCAGCATTTT
clone size: -; J gene: TRBJ2-7; D gene: TRBD1; V gene: TRBV29-1; CDR3 protein: CNVAGGDRGTHEQYF; CDR3 DNA: TGCAACGTTGCAGGGGGGGACAGGGGAACCCACGAGCAGTACTTC
clone size: few; J gene: TRBJ2-5; D gene: TRBD1; V gene: TRBV30; CDR3 protein: CAWSWGVRSRGRGETQYF; CDR3 DNA: TGTGCCTGGAGTTGGGGTGTAAGAAGTAGGGGGCGAGGAGAGACCCAGTACTTC
clone size: -; J gene: TRBJ2-5; D gene: -; V gene: TRBV18; CDR3 protein: CASSPLGTSRKETQYF; CDR3 DNA: TGTGCCAGCTCACCACTCGGGACCTCGAGGAAAGAGACCCAGTACTTC
clone size: few; J gene: TRBJ2-2; D gene: TRBD1; V gene: TRBV19; CDR3 protein: CASKPGTANTGELFF; CDR3 DNA: TGTGCCAGTAAACCCGGGACAGCGAACACCGGGGAGCTGTTTTTT
clone size: -; J gene: TRBJ2-7; D gene: -; V gene: TRBV18; CDR3 protein: CASSPDPYEQYF; CDR3 DNA: TGTGCCAGCTCACCAGACCCCTACGAGCAGTACTTC
clone size: -; J gene: TRBJ2-5; D gene: TRBD1; V gene: TRBV5-1; CDR3 protein: CASSPGTGVETQYF; CDR3 DNA: TGCGCCAGCAGCCCAGGGACAGGGGTGGAGACCCAGTACTTC
clone size: -; J gene: TRBJ2-1; D gene: -; V gene: TRBV6-8; CDR3 protein: CAISGPGQSYNEQFF; CDR3 DNA: TGTGCCATCAGTGGCCCTGGACAGTCCTACAATGAGCAGTTCTTC
clone size: few; J gene: TRBJ2-2; D gene: TRBD2; V gene: TRBV11-3; CDR3 protein: CASSKGLAIGELFF; CDR3 DNA: TGTGCCAGCAGCAAGGGACTAGCGATCGGGGAGCTGTTTTTT
clone size: -; J gene: TRBJ2-7; D gene: TRBD2; V gene: TRBV11-3; CDR3 protein: CASSHPLAGGLTYEQYF; CDR3 DNA: TGTGCCAGCAGCCATCCTCTAGCGGGGGGCCTAACCTACGAGCAGTACTTC
clone size: medium-sized; J gene: TRBJ1-1; D gene: -; V gene: TRBV11-3; CDR3 protein: CASSPGGRSTEAFF; CDR3 DNA: TGTGCCAGCAGCCCGGGAGGGAGGAGCACTGAAGCTTTCTTT
clone size: medium-sized; J gene: TRBJ2-3; D gene: -; V gene: TRBV6-8; CDR3 protein: CASSYYFGAREYTQYF; CDR3 DNA: TGTGCCAGCAGTTACTATTTTGGGGCCCGGGAGTATACGCAGTATTTT
clone size: large; J gene: TRBJ1-2; D gene: TRBD1; V gene: TRBV19; CDR3 protein: CASTLAGQGNYGYTF; CDR3 DNA: TGTGCCAGTACCCTAGCGGGACAGGGGAACTATGGCTACACCTTC
clone size: -; J gene: TRBJ2-5; D gene: TRBD2; V gene: TRBV7-2; CDR3 protein: CASTTETSGRQKTQYF; CDR3 DNA: TGTGCCAGCACCACAGAGACTAGCGGGAGGCAAAAGACCCAGTACTTC
clone size: few; J gene: TRBJ1-3; D gene: -; V gene: TRBV10-3; CDR3 protein: CATKRDQGSGNTIYF; CDR3 DNA: TGTGCCACCAAACGGGACCAGGGGTCTGGAAACACCATATATTTT
clone size: -; J gene: TRBJ1-5; D gene: -; V gene: TRBV6-8; CDR3 protein: CASSLAGPLSNQPQHF; CDR3 DNA: TGTGCCAGCAGTTTAGCCGGACCTCTCTCTAATCAGCCCCAGCATTTT
clone size: -; J gene: TRBJ1-5; D gene: -; V gene: TRBV30; CDR3 protein: CAWSVPWAGYGIKPQHF; CDR3 DNA: TGTGCCTGGAGTGTACCCTGGGCAGGGTATGGGATCAAACCCCAGCATTTT
clone size: once; J gene: TRBJ2-5; D gene: -; V gene: TRBV28; CDR3 protein: CASSFHLAGAETQYF; CDR3 DNA: TGTGCCAGCAGTTTTCACCTGGCGGGGGCAGAGACCCAGTACTTC
clone size: few; J gene: TRBJ1-4; D gene: TRBD1; V gene: TRBV30; CDR3 protein: CAWRKGAVATNEKLFF; CDR3 DNA: TGTGCCTGGAGGAAGGGGGCGGTTGCAACTAATGAAAAACTGTTTTTT
clone size: -; J gene: TRBJ2-3; D gene: -; V gene: TRBV2; CDR3 protein: CASAALYGSGDTQYF; CDR3 DNA: TGTGCCAGCGCAGCCCTCTACGGCTCGGGAGATACGCAGTATTTT
clone size: once; J gene: TRBJ2-3; D gene: TRBD2; V gene: TRBV25-1; CDR3 protein: CASRRTSGGTSTDTQYF; CDR3 DNA: TGTGCCAGCAGGCGGACTAGCGGGGGGACCAGCACAGATACGCAGTATTTT
clone size: -; J gene: TRBJ1-4; D gene: TRBD1; V gene: TRBV9; CDR3 protein: CASSSPSGTGLPWANEKLFF; CDR3 DNA: TGTGCCAGCAGTTCCCCGTCCGGGACAGGCCTCCCTTGGGCTAATGAAAAACTGTTTTTT
clone size: -; J gene: TRBJ2-1; D gene: TRBD1; V gene: TRBV5-1; CDR3 protein: CASSLGDRGSTVKFF; CDR3 DNA: TGCGCCAGCAGCTTGGGGGACAGGGGGAGCACAGTGAAGTTCTTC
clone size: -; J gene: TRBJ1-2; D gene: -; V gene: TRBV5-1; CDR3 protein: CASSSSGPANYGYTF; CDR3 DNA: TGCGCCAGCAGCTCTTCCGGGCCGGCTAACTATGGCTACACCTTC
clone size: -; J gene: TRBJ1-3; D gene: -; V gene: TRBV11-3; CDR3 protein: CASSLTGSGNTIYF; CDR3 DNA: TGTGCCAGCAGCTTAACGGGTTCAGGAAACACCATATATTTT
clone size: few; J gene: TRBJ2-7; D gene: TRBD1; V gene: TRBV23-1; CDR3 protein: CASSQDRGSMDEQYF; CDR3 DNA: TGCGCCAGCAGCCAAGACAGGGGGAGTATGGACGAGCAGTACTTC
clone size: medium-sized; J gene: TRBJ1-1; D gene: -; V gene: TRBV6-8; CDR3 protein: CASSPWEVKAEAFF; CDR3 DNA: TGTGCCAGCAGTCCCTGGGAGGTTAAGGCTGAAGCTTTCTTT
clone size: -; J gene: TRBJ2-5; D gene: TRBD2; V gene: TRBV4-1; CDR3 protein: CASSPRGGAKETQYF; CDR3 DNA: TGCGCCAGCAGCCCTCGGGGGGGGGCCAAGGAGACCCAGTACTTC
clone size: -; J gene: TRBJ2-1; D gene: -; V gene: TRBV9; CDR3 protein: CASSVDYKAYNEQFF; CDR3 DNA: TGTGCCAGCAGCGTAGACTACAAAGCCTACAATGAGCAGTTCTTC
clone size: -; J gene: TRBJ1-5; D gene: -; V gene: TRBV5-1; CDR3 protein: CASSFTQGATYQPQHF; CDR3 DNA: TGCGCCAGCAGCTTTACACAGGGAGCAACTTATCAGCCCCAGCATTTT
clone size: medium-sized; J gene: TRBJ2-5; D gene: TRBD1; V gene: TRBV11-3; CDR3 protein: CASSPGETGKRETQYF; CDR3 DNA: TGTGCCAGCAGCCCCGGTGAGACAGGGAAGAGAGAGACCCAGTACTTC
clone size: medium-sized; J gene: TRBJ1-1; D gene: TRBD1; V gene: TRBV11-3; CDR3 protein: CASSWTGWPTEAFF; CDR3 DNA: TGTGCCAGCAGCTGGACAGGGTGGCCCACTGAAGCTTTCTTT
clone size: few; J gene: TRBJ2-5; D gene: TRBD1; V gene: TRBV23-1; CDR3 protein: CASSHGTVQETQYF; CDR3 DNA: TGCGCCAGCAGCCATGGGACAGTTCAAGAGACCCAGTACTTC
clone size: -; J gene: TRBJ1-4; D gene: -; V gene: TRBV6-8; CDR3 protein: CASSDCPSLLVDNEKLFF; CDR3 DNA: TGTGCCAGCAGTGACTGTCCAAGTCTCCTAGTCGACAATGAAAAACTGTTTTTT
clone size: -; J gene: TRBJ2-1; D gene: TRBD2; V gene: TRBV5-1; CDR3 protein: CASSLGLAGNNEQFF; CDR3 DNA: TGCGCCAGCAGCTTGGGACTAGCGGGAAACAATGAGCAGTTCTTC
clone size: few; J gene: TRBJ1-4; D gene: TRBD1; V gene: TRBV28; CDR3 protein: CASSPSRQGAGEKLFF; CDR3 DNA: TGTGCCAGCAGTCCCTCCCGACAGGGGGCAGGGGAAAAACTGTTTTTT
clone size: -; J gene: TRBJ2-2; D gene: -; V gene: TRBV11-1; CDR3 protein: CASSPESRQRNTGELFF; CDR3 DNA: TGTGCCAGCAGCCCAGAGTCGCGACAGAGGAACACCGGGGAGCTGTTTTTT
clone size: -; J gene: TRBJ2-1; D gene: -; V gene: TRBV9; CDR3 protein: CASSVWARNEQFF; CDR3 DNA: TGTGCCAGCAGTGTCTGGGCTAGGAATGAGCAGTTCTTC
clone size: few; J gene: TRBJ2-7; D gene: TRBD1; V gene: TRBV11-3; CDR3 protein: CASSVNDRVRTYEQYF; CDR3 DNA: TGTGCCAGCAGCGTAAACGACAGGGTTAGAACCTACGAGCAGTACTTC
clone size: -; J gene: TRBJ1-1; D gene: TRBD1; V gene: TRBV6-8; CDR3 protein: CASGSGTGNTEAFF; CDR3 DNA: TGTGCCAGTGGTTCCGGGACAGGGAACACTGAAGCTTTCTTT
clone size: few; J gene: TRBJ2-1; D gene: TRBD2; V gene: TRBV11-3; CDR3 protein: CASSLGPSGDNEQFF; CDR3 DNA: TGTGCCAGCAGCTTAGGGCCTAGCGGGGACAATGAGCAGTTCTTC
clone size: few; J gene: TRBJ2-1; D gene: -; V gene: TRBV6-8; CDR3 protein: CASSYRDGNEQFF; CDR3 DNA: TGTGCCAGCAGTTACCGGGACGGGAATGAGCAGTTCTTC
clone size: -; J gene: TRBJ2-3; D gene: -; V gene: TRBV25-1; CDR3 protein: CASSEYLAARNTQYF; CDR3 DNA: TGTGCCAGCAGTGAATATTTAGCCGCTCGTAATACGCAGTATTTT
clone size: medium-sized; J gene: TRBJ2-3; D gene: -; V gene: TRBV11-3; CDR3 protein: CASTQRGSGGDTQYF; CDR3 DNA: TGTGCCAGCACCCAAAGGGGGTCCGGGGGAGATACGCAGTATTTT
clone size: few; J gene: TRBJ1-3; D gene: TRBD1; V gene: TRBV9; CDR3 protein: CASTQTGADQSSAGNTIYF; CDR3 DNA: TGTGCCAGCACCCAGACAGGGGCGGACCAATCTTCGGCTGGAAACACCATATATTTT
clone size: -; J gene: TRBJ2-7; D gene: TRBD1; V gene: TRBV6-8; CDR3 protein: CASRDRNTYEQYF; CDR3 DNA: TGTGCCAGCAGGGACAGGAACACCTACGAGCAGTACTTC
clone size: few; J gene: TRBJ2-1; D gene: -; V gene: TRBV7-6; CDR3 protein: CASSDRLAYNEQFF; CDR3 DNA: TGTGCCAGCAGCGACCGTTTGGCCTACAATGAGCAGTTCTTC
clone size: -; J gene: TRBJ2-1; D gene: -; V gene: TRBV5-1; CDR3 protein: CASSSLDIFGNEQFF; CDR3 DNA: TGCGCCAGCAGCTCCCTAGATATTTTCGGCAATGAGCAGTTCTTC
clone size: few; J gene: TRBJ2-3; D gene: TRBD2; V gene: TRBV5-1; CDR3 protein: CASSLALAGRADTQYF; CDR3 DNA: TGCGCCAGCAGCTTGGCCTTAGCGGGGAGGGCAGATACGCAGTATTTT
clone size: -; J gene: TRBJ1-4; D gene: TRBD1; V gene: TRBV12-5; CDR3 protein: CASGPDRVNEKLFF; CDR3 DNA: TGTGCTAGTGGCCCGGACAGGGTTAATGAAAAACTGTTTTTT